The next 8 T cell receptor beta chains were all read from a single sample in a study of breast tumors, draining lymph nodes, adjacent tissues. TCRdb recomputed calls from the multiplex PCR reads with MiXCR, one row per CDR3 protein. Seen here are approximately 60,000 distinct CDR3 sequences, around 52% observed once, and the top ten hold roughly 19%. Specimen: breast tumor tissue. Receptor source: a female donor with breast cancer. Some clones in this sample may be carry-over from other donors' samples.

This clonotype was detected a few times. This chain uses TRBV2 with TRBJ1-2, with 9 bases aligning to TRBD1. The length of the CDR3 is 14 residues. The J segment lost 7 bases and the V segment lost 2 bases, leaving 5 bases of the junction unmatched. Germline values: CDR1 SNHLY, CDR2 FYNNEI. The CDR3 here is CASSETGQGGGYTF. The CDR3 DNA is TGTGCCAGCAGTGAAACGGGACAGGGTGGTGGCTACACCTTC.

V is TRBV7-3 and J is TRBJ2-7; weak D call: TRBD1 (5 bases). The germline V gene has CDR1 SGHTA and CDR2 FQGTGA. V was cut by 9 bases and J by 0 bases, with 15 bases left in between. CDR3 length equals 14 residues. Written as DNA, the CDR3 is TGTGCCAGTAGTATAGGGGTAGACTCCTACGAGCAGTACTTC. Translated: CASSIGVDSYEQYF.

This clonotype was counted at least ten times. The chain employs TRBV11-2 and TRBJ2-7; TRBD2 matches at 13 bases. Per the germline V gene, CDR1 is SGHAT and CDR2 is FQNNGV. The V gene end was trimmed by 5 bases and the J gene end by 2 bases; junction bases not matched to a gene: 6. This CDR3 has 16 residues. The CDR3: CASSPRGLAGAYEQYF. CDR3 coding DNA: TGTGCCAGCAGCCCTAGAGGACTAGCGGGAGCCTACGAGCAGTACTTC.

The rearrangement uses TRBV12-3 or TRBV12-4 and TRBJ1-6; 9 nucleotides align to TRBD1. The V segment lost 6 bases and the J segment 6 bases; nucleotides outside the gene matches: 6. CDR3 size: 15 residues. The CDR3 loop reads CASSPGQGRNSPLHF. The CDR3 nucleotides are TGTGCCAGCAGCCCAGGACAGGGGCGTAATTCACCCCTCCACTTT.

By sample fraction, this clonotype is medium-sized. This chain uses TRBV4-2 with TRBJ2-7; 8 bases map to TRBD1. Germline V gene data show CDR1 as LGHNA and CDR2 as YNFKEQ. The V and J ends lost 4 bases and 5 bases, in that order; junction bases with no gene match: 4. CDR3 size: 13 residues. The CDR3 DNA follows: TGTGCCAGCAGCCCTACGACAGGGGACGAGCAGTACTTC. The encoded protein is CASSPTTGDEQYF.

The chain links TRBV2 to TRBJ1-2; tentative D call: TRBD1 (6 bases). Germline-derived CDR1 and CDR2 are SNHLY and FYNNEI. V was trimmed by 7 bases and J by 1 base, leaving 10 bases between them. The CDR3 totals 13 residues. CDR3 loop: CASIGGLNYGYTF. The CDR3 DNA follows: TGTGCCAGCATCGGGGGGCTTAACTATGGCTACACCTTC. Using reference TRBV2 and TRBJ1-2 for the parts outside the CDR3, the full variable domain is EPEVTQTPSHQVTQMGQEVILRCVPISNHLYFYWYRQILGQKVEFLVSFYNNEISEKSEIFDDQFSVERPDGSNFTLKIRSTKLEDSAMYFCASIGGLNYGYTFGSGTRLTVV.

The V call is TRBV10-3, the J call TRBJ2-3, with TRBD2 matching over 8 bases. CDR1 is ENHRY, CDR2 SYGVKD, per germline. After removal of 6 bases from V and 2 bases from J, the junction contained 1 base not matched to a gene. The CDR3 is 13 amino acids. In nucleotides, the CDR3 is TGTGCCATCAGGCGGGGGGCCACAGATACGCAGTATTTT. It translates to CAIRRGATDTQYF.

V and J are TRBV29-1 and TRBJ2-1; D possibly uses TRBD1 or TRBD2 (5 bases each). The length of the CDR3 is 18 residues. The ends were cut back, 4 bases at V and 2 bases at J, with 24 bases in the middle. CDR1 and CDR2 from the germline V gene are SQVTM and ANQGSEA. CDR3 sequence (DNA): TGCAGCGTTGTTTACTACTTTGGGGGTCTCCGAACCTACAATGAGCAGTTCTTC. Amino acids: CSVVYYFGGLRTYNEQFF.